This T cell receptor (beta chain) is from a study of neurological immune-mediated disorders. The cDNA was generated through 5'RACE incorporating 10-nucleotide random UMIs. Every sequencing run generated over 170 million TCR-beta sequences from 15-18 subjects. TCRdb re-called the 5' RACE reads through MiXCR, storing one row per CDR3 protein. The sample consists of 50,000 to 60,000 distinct CDR3 sequences, over 3.5% of them appearing once. The germline V gene encodes CDR1 SQVTM and CDR2 ANQGSEA. The CDR3 covers 12 residues. With 2 bases removed from V and 11 bases from J, the gap between germline ends came to 13 bases. Study observations and caveats: Phylogenetic grouping put 18 of 34 multiple sclerosis patients' repertoires into one related-CDR3 cluster, a possible signature. HTLV-1-associated myelopathy led in TCR clonal expansion, while multiple sclerosis ranked lowest, below healthy controls.

Ten or more counts support this clonotype. What it binds is not known. Sequenced sample: CD4+ T cells from blood. This clonotype was sampled from a woman between 40 and 50 years old with multiple sclerosis. The chain recombines TRBV29-1 with TRBJ2-1; D not certain. The CDR3 here is CSVEKTHPKQFF. The CDR3 DNA sequence: TGCAGCGTTGAAAAGACCCACCCGAAGCAGTTCTTC.